Included here is one TCR beta chain sequence, with context. The repertoire was sequenced with immunoSEQ multiplex PCR; TCRdb's copy has only in-frame clones and lacks some. The table records tens of thousands of clones, 88% of them present only once. V gave up 3 bases and J gave up 8 bases; unmatched junction bases: 13. Germline V gene data show CDR1 as SGHTA and CDR2 as FQGTGA. The CDR3 is 17 amino acids. This specimen belongs to a study of blood T cell repertoires in COVID-19. This TCR was sampled from a middle-aged man with active COVID-19. The material sequenced was peripheral blood. This chain uses TRBV7-3 with TRBJ2-1; 10 bases agree with TRBD1. The CDR3 DNA reads as TGTGCCAGCAGCTTTCTCCCCGGGACAGGGGCGAAAGATGAGCAGTTCTTC. It codes for CASSFLPGTGAKDEQFF.